The rows below give T cell receptor beta chains drawn from one sample of a study of radiation and T cells in renal cell carcinoma. The method was immunoSEQ multiplex PCR; TCRdb's version includes in-frame clones alone and lacks a portion of them. Here the sample spans roughly 120,000 clones, 75% to 85% being singletons. This specimen was blood, taken from a patient whose treatment included radiotherapy and nephrectomy. Every receptor here comes from a woman in her fifties or sixties with renal cell carcinoma. CDR3s include the opening cysteine and the closing phenylalanine or tryptophan. The D gene is left open where the match is weak. Size is stated for part of the rows, as once, few or many counts, or as a class when the clone is expanded.

V gene,D gene,J gene,clone size,CDR3 DNA,CDR3 protein
TRBV4-1,-,TRBJ2-1,-,TGCGCCAGCAGCCAAGGGCTAGCGACCTCCAATGAGCAGTTCTTC,CASSQGLATSNEQFF
TRBV10-3,TRBD2,TRBJ2-3,-,TGTGCCATCAGCCGGGAGGGAAAGGCAGATACGCAGTATTTT,CAISREGKADTQYF
TRBV29-1,-,TRBJ1-3,-,TGCAGCGTTGAGGCCCAAGGGGGTGGAAACACCATATATTTT,CSVEAQGGGNTIYF
TRBV7-9,TRBD2,TRBJ2-1,-,TGTGCCAGCAGCTTAGGTAGCGGGGGCGTCAATGAGCAGTTCTTC,CASSLGSGGVNEQFF
TRBV28,-,TRBJ1-1,-,TGTGCCAGCAGGGTGATAGTGAACACTGAAGCTTTCTTT,CASRVIVNTEAFF
TRBV7-9,-,TRBJ1-4,once,TGTGCCAGCAGCTTAGTTTCAGCGTTTTATTCAACTAATGAAAAACTGTTTTTT,CASSLVSAFYSTNEKLFF
TRBV25-1,-,TRBJ2-1,-,TGTGCCAGCAGTGAGGATGGAGCAAACAATGAGCAGTTCTTC,CASSEDGANNEQFF
TRBV29-1,-,TRBJ2-3,-,TGCAGCGTTGTTGGCTTTTCGGGGGATACGCAGTATTTT,CSVVGFSGDTQYF
TRBV2,TRBD1,TRBJ1-4,few,TGTGCCAGCAGTGAAGGGCGCGGAGGACAGGAACTAATGAAAAACTGG,CASSEGRGGQELMKNW
TRBV9,-,TRBJ1-4,once,TGTGCCAGCAGCGTCGGGAGGTCGGTCGAAAAACTGTTTTTT,CASSVGRSVEKLFF
TRBV5-1,-,TRBJ2-3,-,TGCGCCAGCAGCGCGGACTACACAGATACGCAGTATTTT,CASSADYTDTQYF
TRBV28,TRBD1,TRBJ1-5,-,TGTGCCAGCAGTTTCAGGACAGGCCAAGGGGCCAATCAGCCCCAGCATTTT,CASSFRTGQGANQPQHF
TRBV6-4,-,TRBJ1-1,-,TGTGCCAGCAGTAAAACCAATATGAACACTGAAGCTTTCTTT,CASSKTNMNTEAFF
TRBV19,TRBD2,TRBJ2-2,few,TGTGCCAGTAGGTCACTAGCGGGAGGACTTAACACCGGGGAGCTGTTTTTT,CASRSLAGGLNTGELFF
TRBV30,-,TRBJ1-2,-,TGTGCCTGGAGTGCCCGGGCGGCGGGGGGCTACACCTTC,CAWSARAAGGYTF
TRBV6-1,TRBD1,TRBJ1-1,-,TGTGCCAGCAGGACAGGGATTCTGAACACTGAAGCTTTCTTT,CASRTGILNTEAFF
TRBV7-9,TRBD1,TRBJ2-2,-,TGTGCCAGCAGCTTACGGACAGGTCAAACCGGGGAGCTGTTTTTT,CASSLRTGQTGELFF
TRBV4-2,TRBD1,TRBJ2-4,-,TGTGCCAGCAGCCTAGGACAGGGTACCAAAAACATTCAGTACTTC,CASSLGQGTKNIQYF
TRBV2,TRBD1,TRBJ2-3,once,TGTGCCAGCAGTCCTTCCCGGGACAGGAGCACAGATACGCAGTATTTT,CASSPSRDRSTDTQYF
TRBV11-2,-,TRBJ1-1,-,TGTGCCAGCAGCTTAAGTGCAGACACTGAAGCTTTCTTT,CASSLSADTEAFF
TRBV4-1,TRBD1,TRBJ1-1,-,TGCGCCAGCAGCCAACAGGGGGACACTGAAGCTTTCTTT,CASSQQGDTEAFF
TRBV9,-,TRBJ2-5,-,TGTGCCAGCAGCGTTAGGGTACAAGAGACCCAGTACTTC,CASSVRVQETQYF
TRBV19,-,TRBJ2-1,-,TGTGCCATCTCTAGGGAGGTTTGGGACAATGAGCAGTTCTTC,CAISREVWDNEQFF
TRBV4-3,TRBD2,TRBJ2-1,-,TGCGCCAGCAGCCAAGACACTCCAGCGGGGGTTTACAATGAGCAGTTCTTC,CASSQDTPAGVYNEQFF
TRBV9,-,TRBJ2-3,-,TGTGCCAGCAGCGTAGTTGGGGAGGCCGGGTTAGATACGCAGTATTTT,CASSVVGEAGLDTQYF
TRBV28,-,TRBJ1-1,-,TGTGCCAGCAGTTTAACGGCAGTAGGGAACACTGAAGCTTTCTTT,CASSLTAVGNTEAFF
TRBV6-5,-,TRBJ1-1,once,TGTGCCAGCAGTTACCGTGGGGTGAACACTGAAGCTTTCTTT,CASSYRGVNTEAFF
TRBV11-2,TRBD2,TRBJ2-5,-,TGTGCCAGCAGCTTAGAAGGGACTAGCGGGGGCTGGGAGACCCAGTACTTC,CASSLEGTSGGWETQYF
TRBV18,TRBD1,TRBJ1-1,once,TGTGCCAGCTCACCACTCGGGACAGGGCGAACCAACACTGAAGCTTTCTTT,CASSPLGTGRTNTEAFF
TRBV28,-,TRBJ1-1,-,TGTGCCAGCAGTTTAGGATGGCGGAACACTGAAGCTTTCTTT,CASSLGWRNTEAFF
TRBV5-1,-,TRBJ2-1,-,TGCGCCAGCAGCTTGGTAGCAGGGAGCTCCTACAATGAGCAGTTCTTC,CASSLVAGSSYNEQFF
TRBV7-6,-,TRBJ2-3,-,TGTGCCAGCAGCTTAGGTGGCCAGACAGATACGCAGTATTTT,CASSLGGQTDTQYF
TRBV19,-,TRBJ2-7,few,TGTGCCAGTAGTATAGATCATGGCTACGAGCAGTACTTC,CASSIDHGYEQYF
TRBV28,-,TRBJ2-2,once,TGTGCCAGCACCCTCAGCCAGTCGAACACCGGGGAGCTGTTTTTT,CASTLSQSNTGELFF
TRBV28,-,TRBJ1-2,-,TGTGCCAGCACCCGGACCGTCTCTCCTTATGGCTACACCTTC,CASTRTVSPYGYTF
TRBV19,TRBD1,TRBJ2-5,-,TGTGCCAGTAGGAGGGACAGACAAGAGACCCAGTACTTC,CASRRDRQETQYF
TRBV6-1,-,TRBJ2-5,-,TGTGCCAGCAGTGACCCGGGTCCGGAGACCCAGTACTTC,CASSDPGPETQYF
TRBV5-1,-,TRBJ2-1,once,TGCGCCAGCAGCTTGGATGACTGGCCCTACAATGAGCAGTTCTTC,CASSLDDWPYNEQFF
TRBV5-8,TRBD1,TRBJ1-1,-,TGTGCCAGCAGCCGAGGGGGCTCGGTGACTGAAGCTTTCTTT,CASSRGGSVTEAFF
TRBV11-2,-,TRBJ1-1,once,TGTGCCAGCAGCTTAAACATAAACACTGAAGCTTTCTTT,CASSLNINTEAFF
TRBV10-3,TRBD1,TRBJ2-6,-,TGTGCCATCACCGAGACAGGGGGACCCTCTGGGGCCAACGTCCTGACTTTC,CAITETGGPSGANVLTF
TRBV5-1,-,TRBJ2-7,-,TGCGCCAGCAGCTGGGGGCAGTCCTACGAGCAGTACTTC,CASSWGQSYEQYF
TRBV5-4,TRBD1,TRBJ2-7,-,TGTGCCAGCAGTTCCCGGACAGGGTCCTACGAGCAGTACTTC,CASSSRTGSYEQYF
TRBV7-9,-,TRBJ1-4,-,TGTGCCAGCAGCCCTAGAACCGGGTTTAATGAAAAACTGTTTTTT,CASSPRTGFNEKLFF
TRBV6-1,-,TRBJ2-1,-,TGTGCCAGCAGTACAGAGGGGCAAGCCTACAATGAGCAGTTCTTC,CASSTEGQAYNEQFF
TRBV9,TRBD2,TRBJ2-3,-,TGTGCCAGCAGCGTAGTTCTAGCGGGGGGGTCAGATACGCAGTATTTT,CASSVVLAGGSDTQYF
TRBV11-3,-,TRBJ2-7,-,TGTGCCAGCAGCTTAGGGGGCTCCTACGAGCAGTACTTC,CASSLGGSYEQYF
TRBV28,-,TRBJ1-1,-,TGTGCCAGCACACAGGGTCACACTGAAGCTTTCTTT,CASTQGHTEAFF